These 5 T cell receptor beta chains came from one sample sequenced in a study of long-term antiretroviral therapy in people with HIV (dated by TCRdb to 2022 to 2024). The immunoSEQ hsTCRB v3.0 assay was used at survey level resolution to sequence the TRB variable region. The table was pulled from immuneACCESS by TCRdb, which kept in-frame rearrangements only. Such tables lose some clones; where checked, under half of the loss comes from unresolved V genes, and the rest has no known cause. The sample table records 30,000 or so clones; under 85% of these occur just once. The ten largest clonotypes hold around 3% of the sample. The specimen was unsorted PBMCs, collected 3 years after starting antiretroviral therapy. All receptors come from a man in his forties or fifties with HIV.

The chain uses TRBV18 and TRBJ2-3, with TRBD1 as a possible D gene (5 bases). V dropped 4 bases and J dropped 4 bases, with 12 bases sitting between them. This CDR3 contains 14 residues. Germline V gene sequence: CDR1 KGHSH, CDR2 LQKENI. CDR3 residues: CASSRSGASDTQYF. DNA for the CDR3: TGTGCCAGCTCACGGAGTGGGGCCTCAGATACGCAGTATTTT.

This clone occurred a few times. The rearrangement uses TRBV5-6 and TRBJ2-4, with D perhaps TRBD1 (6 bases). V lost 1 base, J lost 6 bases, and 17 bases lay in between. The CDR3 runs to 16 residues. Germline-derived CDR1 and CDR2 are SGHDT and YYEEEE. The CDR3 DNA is TGTGCCAGCAGCTTGCGGGTGGGGGCGCGACGAAACATTCAGTACTTC. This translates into CASSLRVGARRNIQYF.

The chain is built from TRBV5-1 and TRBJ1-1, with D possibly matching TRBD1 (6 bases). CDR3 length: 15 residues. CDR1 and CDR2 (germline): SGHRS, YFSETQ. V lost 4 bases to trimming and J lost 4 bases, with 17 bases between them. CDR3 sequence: CASSPDTGLGTEAFF. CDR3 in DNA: TGCGCCAGCAGCCCGGATACAGGGTTAGGCACTGAAGCTTTCTTT. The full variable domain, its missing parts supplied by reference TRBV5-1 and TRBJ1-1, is KAGVTQTPRYLIKTRGQQVTLSCSPISGHRSVSWYQQTPGQGLQFLFEYFSETQRNKGNFPGRFSGRQFSNSRSEMNVSTLELGDSALYLCASSPDTGLGTEAFFGQGTRLTVV.

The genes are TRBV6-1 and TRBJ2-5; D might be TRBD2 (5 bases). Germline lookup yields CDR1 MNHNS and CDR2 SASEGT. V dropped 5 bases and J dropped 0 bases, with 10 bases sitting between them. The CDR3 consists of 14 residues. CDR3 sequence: CASSPRGYQETQYF. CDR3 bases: TGTGCCAGCAGTCCCCGCGGGTACCAAGAGACCCAGTACTTC.

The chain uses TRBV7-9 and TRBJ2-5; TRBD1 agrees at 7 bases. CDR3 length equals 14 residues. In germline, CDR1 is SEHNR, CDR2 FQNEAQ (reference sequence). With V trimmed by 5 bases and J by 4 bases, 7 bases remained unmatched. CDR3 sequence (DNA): TGTGCCAGCAGCCCGACGACAGGGCCAGAGACCCAGTACTTC. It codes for CASSPTTGPETQYF. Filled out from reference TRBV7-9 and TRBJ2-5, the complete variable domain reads DTGVSQNPRHKITKRGQNVTFRCDPISEHNRLYWYRQTLGQGPEFLTYFQNEAQLEKSRLLSDRFSAERPKGSFSTLEIQRTEQGDSAMYLCASSPTTGPETQYFGPGTRLLVL.